Sequencing of this T cell receptor (beta chain) was carried out in a study of post-analysis software for immune sequencing data. Regarding the study as a whole: Roughly five TRBV segments were more frequent in patients than controls; TRBV5-6, TRBV5-1 and TRBV20-1 belonged to this group. Compared against controls, patients with multiple sclerosis displayed significantly lower normalized Chao1 diversity.

Comments on this clonotype: As yet, its antigen is unknown.

Included in the TCR beta cDNA libraries were unique molecular identifiers. TCRdb analysed the PCR reads with MiXCR anew, one entry per CDR3 protein. Of some 370,000 distinct CDR3 sequences in the sample, around a third were seen once. This CDR3 has 17 residues. Germline CDR1 is MGHRA and CDR2 is YSYEKL. Between the trimmed V and J ends, which lost 1 base and 4 bases, there was a span of 17 bases. J is TRBJ1-5 and V is TRBV4-1; weak D call: TRBD1 (5 bases). The sample consisted of blood. The receptor's source is a girl aged 10 to 17 with multiple sclerosis. As DNA, the CDR3 is TGCGCCAGCAGCCAAGGGCCCCCGGGGCCCCTTAATCAGCCCCAGCATTTT. Its translation is CASSQGPPGPLNQPQHF.